The sequence of this T cell receptor beta chain was determined in a study of blood T cell repertoires in COVID-19. The overall study: Italy, Spain and the United States were the sources of the convalescent and acute COVID-19 samples. Sample material is recorded as cDNA or gDNA derived from T cells, B-cell-depleted T cells, or PBMCs.

V dropped 4 bases and J dropped 3 bases, with 12 bases sitting between them. The CDR3 consists of 14 residues. Per the germline V gene, CDR1 is SGHTA and CDR2 is FQGNSA. Per the original data handling: Reference gene primer amplification gave estimated nucleated cell counts. Assay: immunoSEQ multiplex PCR; the TCRdb copy retains only in-frame clones and omits some. From that table come the V and J calls and clone size; the DNA was used to work out D and trimming. The sample contains roughly 100,000 clones, 77% of which appear only once. Material: peripheral blood. The chain combines TRBV7-2 with TRBJ2-5; D may be TRBD1 (6 bases). This sequence originates from a woman older than 75 with acute or convalescent COVID-19. The CDR3, as DNA: TGTGCCAGCAGCTCGGGACAAATTAAAGAGACCCAGTACTTC. This encodes CASSSGQIKETQYF.